These T cell receptor beta chains were read from a single sample in a study of identical twins. MiXCR was run by TCRdb on the 5' RACE reads, yielding one entry per CDR3 protein. The sample shows roughly 1,500,000 distinct CDR3 sequences, around a third of them seen only once. Material: cord blood. These receptors all stem from a newborn girl in good health. The CDR3 runs from the conserved cysteine through the conserved F or W. D genes are given only for firm matches. Clone size is stated in some rows and not others, as once, few, many or a class when expanded.

clone size	V gene	CDR3 length	D gene	J gene	CDR3 protein	CDR3 DNA
once	TRBV20-1	12	TRBD1	TRBJ2-7	CSTAGGPYEQYF	TGCAGTACCGCAGGGGGCCCTTACGAGCAGTACTTC
.	TRBV2	18	TRBD2	TRBJ2-3	CASSDPGLAGQRTDTQYF	TGTGCCAGCAGCGATCCCGGGCTAGCGGGACAACGCACAGATACGCAGTATTTT
few	TRBV3-1	11	.	TRBJ1-6	CASGNNSPLHF	TGTGCCAGCGGAAACAATTCACCCCTCCACTTT
.	TRBV15	15	.	TRBJ1-5	CATSRDSGGGQPQHF	TGTGCCACCAGCAGAGATTCGGGAGGGGGTCAGCCCCAGCATTTT
.	TRBV10-1	15	TRBD1	TRBJ2-1	CASSAPGQAYNEQFF	TGCGCCAGCAGTGCGCCGGGACAGGCCTACAATGAGCAGTTCTTC
few	TRBV7-6	14	.	TRBJ1-6	CASRRTWPNSPLHF	TGTGCCAGCAGAAGGACATGGCCCAATTCACCCCTCCACTTT
few	TRBV7-2	15	.	TRBJ2-3	CASSPGPRGTDTQYF	TGTGCCAGCAGCCCCGGGCCCCGGGGCACAGATACGCAGTATTTT
.	TRBV20-1	12	.	TRBJ1-1	CSAKVEGTEAFF	TGCAGTGCAAAAGTCGAGGGCACTGAAGCTTTCTTT
few	TRBV20-1	12	.	TRBJ1-2	CSAPVGPYGYTF	TGCAGTGCTCCCGTCGGCCCCTATGGCTACACCTTC
few	TRBV28	15	TRBD1	TRBJ1-5	CASSLTGTGSWTQHF	TGTGCCAGCAGTTTAACCGGGACAGGGAGTTGGACCCAGCATTTT
few	TRBV10-3	17	.	TRBJ1-2	CAISESVVVQFNYGYTF	TGTGCCATCAGTGAGTCAGTGGTAGTACAGTTTAACTATGGCTACACCTTC
.	TRBV25-1	14	.	TRBJ2-2	CASSEIGYTGELFF	TGTGCCAGCAGTGAAATAGGCTACACCGGGGAGCTGTTTTTT
.	TRBV10-3	15	TRBD1	TRBJ1-6	CAISGTGTGVSPLHF	TGTGCCATCTCCGGTACCGGGACAGGGGTTTCACCCCTCCACTTT
few	TRBV20-1	13	.	TRBJ2-5	CSARVPGKETQYF	TGCAGTGCTAGAGTCCCGGGGAAAGAGACCCAGTACTTC
.	TRBV28	12	.	TRBJ1-3	CASRTQGNTIYF	TGTGCCAGTCGAACGCAGGGAAACACCATATATTTT
.	TRBV4-1	16	.	TRBJ2-7	CASSQATRERSYEQYF	TGCGCCAGCAGCCAAGCGACTAGAGAGAGATCCTACGAGCAGTACTTC